These 23 T cell receptor beta chains came from one sample sequenced in a study of blood T cell repertoires in COVID-19. The data were produced by immunoSEQ multiplex PCR, yet TCRdb's version contains in-frame clones alone and is incomplete. The table shows over 250,000 clones, with approximately 85% occurring only once. Sequenced: peripheral blood. The receptors here all came from a woman aged 70-85 years with acute or convalescent COVID-19.

The chain employs TRBV10-3 and TRBJ1-2, with D uncertain. CDR1 and CDR2 from the germline V gene are ENHRY and SYGVKD. This CDR3 contains 12 residues. V dropped 6 bases and J dropped 2 bases, with 7 bases sitting between them. CDR3 sequence reads: CAISQANYGYTF. DNA for the CDR3: TGTGCCATCAGCCAAGCGAACTATGGCTACACCTTC.

In this sample, this clone turned up once. This chain's CDR3 is CASSYDLGGRGYGYTF. The CDR3 coding sequence is TGTGCCAGCAGTTACGATTTAGGGGGAAGGGGGTATGGCTACACCTTC. The gene calls are TRBV6-5 and TRBJ1-2, with a weak D call TRBD1 (6 bases). The germline V and J ends were trimmed by 2 bases and 5 bases, with 18 bases remaining between them. The CDR3 totals 16 residues. Germline V gene data show CDR1 as MNHEY and CDR2 as SVGAGI.

J is TRBJ2-7 and V is TRBV7-8, with a tentative D call TRBD2 (7 bases). Trimming stripped 6 bases from V and 1 base from J, with 19 bases between. The CDR3 sequence is 16 residues long. Germline CDR1 and CDR2: SGHVS and FQNEAQ. The CDR3 DNA is TGTGCCAGCAGTCCCCTCGGGGGCGGGGGTTCCTACGAGCAGTACTTC. Its protein product is CASSPLGGGGSYEQYF.

The chain uses TRBV6-6 and TRBJ1-6; D uncertain. This CDR3 has 14 amino acids. V was trimmed by 2 bases and J by 6 bases, leaving 8 bases between them. Germline V gene lookup returns CDR1 MNHNY and CDR2 SVGAGI (reference sequence). CDR3 in DNA: TGTGCCAGCAGTTACGGTGGCGGTAATTCACCCCTCCACTTT. It yields the protein CASSYGGGNSPLHF.

The J gene is TRBJ2-3, the V gene TRBV29-1; TRBD2 matches 10 bases. J gave up 1 base and V 4 bases, and 11 bases lay outside the gene matches. Germline V gene data show CDR1 as SQVTM and CDR2 as ANQGSEA. The length of the CDR3 is 17 residues. CDR3 sequence: CSVVPAGGLSGTDTQYF. Written as DNA, the CDR3 is TGCAGCGTTGTTCCAGCGGGGGGGCTGAGTGGCACAGATACGCAGTATTTT.

The chain combines TRBV5-1 with TRBJ1-6; possibly TRBD1 for D (6 bases). Germline V gene sequence: CDR1 SGHRS, CDR2 YFSETQ. CDR3 length: 15 residues. The V end lost 4 bases, the J end lost 7 bases, and 15 bases lay between the germline ends. The CDR3, as DNA: TGCGCCAGCAGCGGAGTAACGGGGACAAATTCACCCCTCCACTTT. Translation gives CASSGVTGTNSPLHF.

The genes are TRBV12-5 and TRBJ2-2; D may be TRBD2 (8 bases). With 6 bases removed from V and 7 bases from J, the gap between germline ends came to 21 bases. Germline-derived CDR1 and CDR2 are LGHNT and FRNRAP. This CDR3 spans 16 amino acids. DNA of the CDR3: TGTGCTAGTGGCCCGCCAGGGGGGCGGGGGGTCGGGGAGCTGTTTTTT. It specifies CASGPPGGRGVGELFF.

This clone was seen a single time. The J gene is TRBJ2-4, the V gene TRBV4-2; D may be TRBD1 (6 bases). The V and J ends lost 3 bases and 6 bases respectively, with 15 bases between them. The CDR3 covers 15 residues. Per germline, CDR1 LGHNA and CDR2 YNFKEQ. CDR3 DNA: TGTGCCAGCAGCCAGGGACCTAGGACAGCAAACATTCAGTACTTC. It translates to CASSQGPRTANIQYF.

In its sample, this clone was seen a few times. This chain joins TRBV25-1 and TRBJ2-2, with D tentatively TRBD1 (6 bases). This CDR3 region has 15 residues. V lost 7 bases, J lost 2 bases, and 14 bases lay in between. CDR1 is MGHDK, CDR2 SYGVNS, per germline. This CDR3 is CASTTTGINTGELFF. CDR3 in DNA: TGTGCCAGCACAACCACAGGGATAAACACCGGGGAGCTGTTTTTT.

CDR3 sequence (DNA): TGTGCCAGCAGCCAAGATTCAGGGGGTAGAAGTGGCTACACCTTC. Residues: CASSQDSGGRSGYTF. The chain recombines TRBV14 with TRBJ1-2; 7 positions agree with TRBD1. Trimming cost V 0 bases and J 7 bases; bases outside gene matches: 8. Germline assignment: CDR1 SGHDN and CDR2 FVKESK. CDR3 size: 15 residues.

The chain uses TRBV6-5 and TRBJ1-2; D is uncertain. CDR1 and CDR2 (germline): MNHEY, SVGAGI. This CDR3 spans 15 amino acids. Trimming left V 5 bases short and J 4 bases short, with 17 bases between. In DNA form, the CDR3 reads TGTGCCAGCAGTCAATTCGACACGATCACCTATGGCTACACCTTC. This translates into CASSQFDTITYGYTF.

The chain has TRBV18 and TRBJ1-2; D possibly corresponds to TRBD1 (5 bases). In germline, CDR1 is KGHSH, CDR2 LQKENI. This CDR3 spans 15 amino acids. The V and J ends lost 8 bases and 12 bases respectively, with 28 bases between them. The CDR3 DNA reads TGTGCCAGCGACCGAAACCGTGCAGGGATTCAAGCTCACACCTTC. As protein: CASDRNRAGIQAHTF.

V usage is TRBV3-1 (or the pseudogene TRBV3-2) and J usage is TRBJ2-7; the match to TRBD1 covers 7 bases. J lost 0 bases, V lost 4 bases, and 15 bases had no gene match. The CDR3 is 18 residues long. Germline V CDR1 and CDR2: LGHDT, YNNKEL (reference sequence). CDR3 sequence: CASSLSRKQGLPSYEQYF. CDR3 in DNA: TGTGCCAGCAGCCTTAGCCGAAAACAGGGGCTTCCCTCCTACGAGCAGTACTTC.

The rearrangement uses TRBV4-1 and TRBJ1-1, with 11 bases aligning to TRBD1. With V trimmed by 1 base and J by 4 bases, 8 bases remained unmatched. CDR1 is MGHRA and CDR2 is YSYEKL in the germline V gene. CDR3 length equals 17 residues. The CDR3 loop is CASSQVAGTGGTTEAFF. The CDR3 DNA reads as TGCGCCAGCAGCCAAGTAGCGGGGACAGGGGGTACCACTGAAGCTTTCTTT.

The J gene is TRBJ2-7, the V gene TRBV3-1 (or the pseudogene TRBV3-2); tentatively, D is TRBD1 (5 bases). Germline V gene data show CDR1 as LGHDT and CDR2 as YNNKEL (reference sequence). This CDR3 spans 15 amino acids. V was cut by 4 bases and J by 1 base, with 14 bases left in between. The CDR3 bases are TGTGCCAGCAGCCCCACAGGTGGCCTTTCCTACGAGCAGTACTTC. Translation gives CASSPTGGLSYEQYF.

The chain has TRBV5-8 and TRBJ2-7; 9 positions match TRBD1. This CDR3 comprises 14 residues. Germline V gene sequence: CDR1 SGHTS, CDR2 YDEGEE. Trimming cost V 4 bases and J 5 bases; bases outside gene matches: 7. The chain's CDR3 is CASSRDRDRHEQYF. CDR3 DNA: TGTGCCAGCAGCCGGGACAGGGATCGCCACGAGCAGTACTTC.

The chain combines TRBV18 with TRBJ1-1, with D possibly matching TRBD1 (5 bases). Trimming shortened V by 4 bases and J by 0 bases, and 9 bases separated the two germline ends. The CDR3 runs to 14 residues. CDR1 and CDR2 from the germline V gene are KGHSH and LQKENI. CDR3: CASSQAGMNTEAFF. DNA for the CDR3: TGTGCCAGCTCACAGGCAGGGATGAACACTGAAGCTTTCTTT.

The chain is built from TRBV6-5 and TRBJ2-3; TRBD1 matches at 8 bases. CDR3 length equals 15 residues. V was pared by 4 bases and J by 3 bases, with 6 bases of the junction left unmatched. Germline lookup yields CDR1 MNHEY and CDR2 SVGAGI. DNA for the CDR3: TGTGCCAGCAGTTCCCAGGGGGCGCGGACAGATACGCAGTATTTT. Translation: CASSSQGARTDTQYF.

The chain combines TRBV6-1 with TRBJ2-7, with a weak D call TRBD2 (5 bases). Trimming stripped 2 bases from V and 3 bases from J, with 20 bases between. Germline V gives CDR1 MNHNS, CDR2 SASEGT. The CDR3 runs to 17 residues. This CDR3 is CASSERWGGGSNYEQYF. The CDR3 bases are TGTGCCAGCAGTGAACGGTGGGGTGGTGGGAGCAACTACGAGCAGTACTTC.

This rearrangement joins TRBV5-6 to TRBJ2-3; maybe TRBD1 (6 bases). The V gene's germline CDR1 is SGHDT and CDR2 YYEEEE. The CDR3 is 17 residues long. The V and J ends lost 3 bases and 0 bases respectively, with 17 bases between them. In nucleotides, the CDR3 is TGTGCCAGCAGCTCCCGGTACCGGACAGCTAGCACAGATACGCAGTATTTT. It yields the protein CASSSRYRTASTDTQYF.

Of note for this clone: Other DNA variants within this sample encode the same CDR3. The V and J genes are TRBV5-1 and TRBJ2-1, with 7 nucleotides matching TRBD1. This CDR3 has 15 residues. In germline, CDR1 is SGHRS, CDR2 YFSETQ. V lost 2 bases, J lost 0 bases, and 2 bases stayed unmatched. CDR3: CASSLQGSSYNEQFF. DNA for the CDR3: TGCGCCAGCAGCTTACAGGGGAGCTCCTACAATGAGCAGTTCTTC.

V is TRBV10-3 and J is TRBJ1-2; 8 nucleotides match TRBD1. The germline V gene encodes CDR1 ENHRY and CDR2 SYGVKD. The CDR3 extends over 17 amino acids. The V segment lost 2 bases and the J segment 0 bases; nucleotides outside the gene matches: 8. CDR3 protein: CAISERQTGGSNYGYTF. The DNA for the CDR3 is TGTGCCATCAGTGAGAGGCAAACAGGGGGGTCTAACTATGGCTACACCTTC.

The chain couples TRBV3-1 (or the pseudogene TRBV3-2) to TRBJ2-7; 9 bases match TRBD1. The CDR3 has 14 amino acids. The germline CDR1 and CDR2 sequences are LGHDT and YNNKEL (reference sequence). Losses at the gene ends were 4 bases for V and 6 bases for J; bases not matched to a gene: 7. CDR3 coding DNA: TGTGCCAGCAGCCCCCGGGACAGGGCCCTCGAGCAGTACTTC. It specifies CASSPRDRALEQYF.